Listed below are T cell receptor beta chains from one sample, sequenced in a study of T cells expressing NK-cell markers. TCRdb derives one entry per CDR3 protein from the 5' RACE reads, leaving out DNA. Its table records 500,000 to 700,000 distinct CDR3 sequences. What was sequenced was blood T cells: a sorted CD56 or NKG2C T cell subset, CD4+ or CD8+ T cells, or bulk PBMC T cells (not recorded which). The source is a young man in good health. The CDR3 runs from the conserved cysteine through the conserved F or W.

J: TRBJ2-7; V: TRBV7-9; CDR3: CASSLDGGFAYEQYF
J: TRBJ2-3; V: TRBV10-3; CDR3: CATRTSGYTDTQYF
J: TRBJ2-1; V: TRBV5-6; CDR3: CASRRTPNGEQFF
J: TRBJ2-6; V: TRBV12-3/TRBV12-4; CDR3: CASVRDSGANVLTF
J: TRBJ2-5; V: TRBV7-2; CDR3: CASSYTGQGDFETQYF
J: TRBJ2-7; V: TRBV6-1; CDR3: CASSLLRTTGIQISYEQYF
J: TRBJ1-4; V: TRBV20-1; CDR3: CSAEAPGQGLFGEKLFF
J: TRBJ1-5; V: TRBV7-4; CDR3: CASSLALNYRQPQHF
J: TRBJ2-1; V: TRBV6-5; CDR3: CASSYSTTGASSYNEQFF
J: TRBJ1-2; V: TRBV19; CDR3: CASSSWSGDDYGYTF
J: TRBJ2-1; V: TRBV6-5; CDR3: CASSYRDRLGFEQFF
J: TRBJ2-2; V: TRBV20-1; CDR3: CSAPPWGAGELFF
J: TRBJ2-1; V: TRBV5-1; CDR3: CASSLAGSGLVDNEQFF
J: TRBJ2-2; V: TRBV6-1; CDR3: CASSPPGRAYTGELFF
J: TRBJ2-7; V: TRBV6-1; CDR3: CASGRKAGSSYEQYF
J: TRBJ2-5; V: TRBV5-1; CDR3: CASSPTVYPQETQYF
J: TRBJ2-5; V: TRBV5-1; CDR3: CASSGGPPETQYF
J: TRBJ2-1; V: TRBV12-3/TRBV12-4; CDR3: CASSLLDSNEQFF
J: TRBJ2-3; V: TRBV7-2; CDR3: CASSDIGVGTDTQYF
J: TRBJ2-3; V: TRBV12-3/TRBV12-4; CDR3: CASSSLGDRWGDTQYF
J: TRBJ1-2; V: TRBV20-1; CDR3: CSARDRQGLNYGYTF
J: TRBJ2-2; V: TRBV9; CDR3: CASSVGDSGELFF
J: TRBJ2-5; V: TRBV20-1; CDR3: CSSGTKQETQYF
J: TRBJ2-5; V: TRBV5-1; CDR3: CASSFGRGPQQETQYF